The source of this TCR beta chain is a study of cytomegalovirus exposure and HLA in healthy donors. This CDR3 has 14 residues. Germline V gene data show CDR1 as MNHNS and CDR2 as SASEGT. Unmatched junction bases numbered 10, after V lost 8 bases and J lost 6 bases. Whole-study findings and limits: Several of the most significant clusters were apparently associated with common viral pathogens in a later analysis. It is likely that the observed cluster of highly shared sequence variants was a sequencing artifact. Roughly even sequencing depth across donors was the assumption behind the presence/absence analyses.

Primers included in the PCR were 60 Vbeta and 13 Jbeta primers. Measured with immunoSEQ multiplex PCR; TCRdb has only the in-frame clones, and not every one. The table lists 85,000 to 100,000 clones, 60% to 80% of them singletons. Details on this clone: Its antigen is not known.

Sequencing was carried out using PBMCs. The chain carries TRBV6-1 and TRBJ1-5, with 7 bases fitting TRBD1. The source is a man aged 45-60 years in good health and CMV-seropositive. The chain's CDR3 is CASWDKDRVQPQHF. The CDR3 nucleotides are TGTGCCAGCTGGGATAAAGACAGGGTTCAGCCCCAGCATTTT.